Following are 25 T cell receptor beta chains from one sample sequenced in a study of blood T cell repertoires in COVID-19 (dated by TCRdb to the early 2020s). Receptors were amplified or captured by the immunoSEQ multiplex PCR assay. TCRdb mirrors the immuneACCESS table, restricted to in-frame sequences. Some clones are absent from its copies; in checked studies, under half trace to an unresolved V gene, and the reason for the others is unknown. For this sample there are around 140,000 clones; 80% to 90% appear just once. Less than 2% of the sample goes to the ten largest clones. The sequenced sample consisted of peripheral blood. The receptors originated from a woman aged 55-70 years with acute or convalescent COVID-19.

V and J are TRBV7-9 and TRBJ1-1, with TRBD1 identical over 9 bases. This CDR3 contains 15 residues. Losses at the gene ends were 2 bases for V and 4 bases for J; bases not matched to a gene: 5. Per germline, CDR1 SEHNR and CDR2 FQNEAQ (reference sequence). The CDR3 bases are TGTGCCAGCAGCTTACATGGGACAGGGTCCACTGAAGCTTTCTTT. It is translated as CASSLHGTGSTEAFF.

V and J are TRBV13 and TRBJ2-1; TRBD1 matches 9 bases. Trimming at V came to 6 bases and at J to 4 bases, leaving 22 bases not matched to a gene. This CDR3 contains 20 residues. Germline lookup yields CDR1 PRHDT and CDR2 FYEKMQ (reference sequence). The CDR3 DNA reads as TGTGCCAGCAGTCGAATTGCCGCCTATTTCGGACAGGGGTCTTACAATGAGCAGTTCTTC. The encoded protein is CASSRIAAYFGQGSYNEQFF.

This clone showed up just once. The chain is built from TRBV7-9 and TRBJ2-7; D is unresolved. The V gene's germline CDR1 is SEHNR and CDR2 FQNEAQ (reference sequence). V was trimmed by 2 bases and J by 1 base, leaving 6 bases between them. The CDR3 covers 13 residues. CDR3 sequence (DNA): TGTGCCAGCAGCTTACAGGCGTCCTACGAGCAGTACTTC. Protein: CASSLQASYEQYF. The full variable domain, rest sourced from reference TRBV7-9 and TRBJ2-7, is DTGVSQNPRHKITKRGQNVTFRCDPISEHNRLYWYRQTLGQGPEFLTYFQNEAQLEKSRLLSDRFSAERPKGSFSTLEIQRTEQGDSAMYLCASSLQASYEQYFGPGTRLTVT.

The table lists this clone with a few counts. The V gene is TRBV28, the J gene TRBJ1-5; D perhaps matches TRBD1 (6 bases). Per germline, CDR1 MDHEN and CDR2 SYDVKM. The V and J ends lost 5 bases and 5 bases respectively, with 16 bases between them. CDR3 size: 15 residues. CDR3: CASSPSQGSDQPQHF. CDR3 in DNA: TGTGCCAGCAGTCCCTCCCAGGGGTCGGATCAGCCCCAGCATTTT.

V gene TRBV10-3 combines with J gene TRBJ1-2; 10 nucleotides agree with TRBD1. After removal of 9 bases from V and 3 bases from J, the junction contained 4 bases not matched to a gene. Per the germline V gene, CDR1 is ENHRY and CDR2 is SYGVKD. The CDR3 totals 13 residues. DNA for the CDR3: TGTGCCATTGGCGGACAGGGGGACTATGGCTACACCTTC. Residues: CAIGGQGDYGYTF.

The V call is TRBV4-3, the J call TRBJ2-7, with 10 bases matching TRBD2. The CDR3 sequence is 16 residues long. The ends lost 4 bases at V and 0 bases at J; junction bases unmatched: 6. From germline, CDR1 is LGHNA and CDR2 YSLEER. This chain's CDR3 is CASSLLSGGDSYEQYF. In nucleotides, the CDR3 is TGCGCCAGCAGCCTCCTCAGCGGGGGGGACTCCTACGAGCAGTACTTC.

This clone was seen a handful of times. This rearrangement joins TRBV7-2 to TRBJ1-5; TRBD1 is a possible D gene (5 bases). Between the trimmed V and J ends, which lost 1 base and 7 bases, there was a span of 17 bases. Germline-derived CDR1 and CDR2 are SGHTA and FQGNSA. The CDR3 runs 16 residues. CDR3 sequence (DNA): TGTGCCAGCAGCTTAGTGGGCGGATCAGGGCGGCAGCCCCAGCATTTT. It encodes CASSLVGGSGRQPQHF.

V gene TRBV6-5 combines with J gene TRBJ2-7; 15 nucleotides line up with TRBD2. Losses at the gene ends were 6 bases for V and 7 bases for J; bases not matched to a gene: 7. The CDR3 extends over 15 amino acids. CDR1 is MNHEY, CDR2 SVGAGI, per germline. The CDR3 reads CASSWTSGGAWEQYF. DNA of the CDR3: TGTGCCAGCAGCTGGACTAGCGGGGGGGCATGGGAGCAGTACTTC.

The chain links TRBV5-4 to TRBJ2-1, with TRBD2 matching over 8 bases. The CDR3 has 17 amino acids. CDR1 and CDR2 (germline): SGHNT, YYREEE (reference sequence). V lost 0 bases and J lost 0; bases outside the gene matches: 5. The CDR3, as DNA: TGTGCCAGCAGCTTGGGGAGCGGGGGCCGCTCCTACAATGAGCAGTTCTTC. Translating gives CASSLGSGGRSYNEQFF.

This clone is a singleton in its sample. The J gene is TRBJ1-6, the V gene TRBV4-1; TRBD1 matches at 7 bases. The germline CDR1 and CDR2 sequences are MGHRA and YSYEKL. The V and J ends lost 5 bases and 4 bases, in that order; junction bases with no gene match: 8. The CDR3 is 16 amino acids. CDR3 nucleotide sequence: TGCGCCAGCAGCTACCCGGGACAGATTTATAATTCACCCCTCCACTTT. The encoded protein is CASSYPGQIYNSPLHF.

In its sample, this clone was seen once. The chain carries TRBV18 and TRBJ1-1; 7 nucleotides align to TRBD1. CDR1 KGHSH and CDR2 LQKENI come from the germline V gene. Trimming at V came to 6 bases and at J to 1 base, leaving 14 bases not matched to a gene. This CDR3 has 17 amino acids. The CDR3 bases are TGTGCCAGCTCGCTCGTAGTTCCCGCAGGGGGGAACACTGAAGCTTTCTTT. As protein: CASSLVVPAGGNTEAFF.

The CDR3 loop is CASSEPAGYEQYF. As DNA, the CDR3 is TGTGCCAGCAGTGAACCGGCGGGCTACGAGCAGTACTTC. This chain uses TRBV7-9 with TRBJ2-7, with a weak D call TRBD2 (5 bases). Germline loops: CDR1 SEHNR, CDR2 FQNEAQ (reference sequence). CDR3 length: 13 residues. V was shortened by 6 bases and J by 3 bases, with 12 bases between the two germline ends.

The genes are TRBV4-3 and TRBJ2-3, with 13 bases lining up with TRBD2. Germline loops: CDR1 LGHNA, CDR2 YSLEER. The CDR3 consists of 17 residues. Losses at the gene ends were 3 bases for V and 1 base for J; bases not matched to a gene: 4. CDR3 residues: CASSQDGTSGGTDTQYF. The CDR3 DNA is TGCGCCAGCAGCCAGGATGGGACTAGCGGGGGCACAGATACGCAGTATTTT.

This sequence joins TRBV19 and TRBJ1-2, with TRBD1 matching 9 bases. The junction had 8 bases not matched to a gene; V was cut back by 7 bases and J by 8 bases. Germline CDR1 and CDR2: LNHDA and SQIVND (reference sequence). This CDR3 comprises 13 residues. CDR3 amino acids: CASTQGQGVGYTF. The DNA for the CDR3 is TGTGCCAGTACGCAGGGACAGGGAGTGGGCTACACCTTC.

In its sample, this clone was seen a few times. The chain employs TRBV4-1 and TRBJ2-3; 14 bases align to TRBD2. Losses at the gene ends were 3 bases for V and 4 bases for J; bases not matched to a gene: 3. Germline V CDR1 and CDR2: MGHRA, YSYEKL. The CDR3 covers 16 residues. CDR3 region: CASSQGLAGASDTQYF. The CDR3 region has the DNA TGCGCCAGCAGCCAGGGACTAGCGGGGGCGTCAGATACGCAGTATTTT.

The rearrangement joins TRBV6-6 to TRBJ1-6; maybe TRBD1 (6 bases). The V and J ends lost 2 bases and 7 bases respectively, with 9 bases between them. Germline CDR1 MNHNY, CDR2 SVGAGI (reference sequence). The CDR3 sequence is 14 residues long. The CDR3 sequence is CASSYGTSNSPLHF. In nucleotides, the CDR3 is TGTGCCAGCAGTTACGGGACAAGCAATTCACCCCTCCACTTT.

This chain uses TRBV12-3 or TRBV12-4 with TRBJ1-1; 8 bases line up with TRBD1. This CDR3 is 13 amino acids long. Trimming at V came to 2 bases and at J to 5 bases, leaving 1 base not matched to a gene. CDR3 protein: CASSLYRGTEAFF. Here the CDR3 DNA reads TGTGCCAGCAGTTTATACAGGGGGACTGAAGCTTTCTTT.

The chain combines TRBV7-2 with TRBJ2-3, with TRBD2 as a possible D gene (5 bases). Trimming stripped 3 bases from V and 2 bases from J, with 9 bases between. The CDR3 loop spans 14 amino acids. Germline-derived CDR1 and CDR2 are SGHTA and FQGNSA. This CDR3 is CASSFGEYTDTQYF. For the CDR3, the DNA is TGTGCCAGCAGCTTCGGGGAGTACACAGATACGCAGTATTTT.

The chain has TRBV30 and TRBJ2-1, with D perhaps TRBD1 (6 bases). Germline-derived CDR1 and CDR2 are GTSNPN and SVGIG (reference sequence). The V end was cut by 2 bases, the J end by 10 bases, with 12 bases between. This CDR3 spans 12 amino acids. The CDR3 here is CAWSPRGTEQFF. CDR3 sequence (DNA): TGTGCCTGGAGTCCTAGGGGGACCGAGCAGTTCTTC.

V and J are TRBV30 and TRBJ1-5; 9 bases match TRBD1. This CDR3 region has 14 residues. J lost 0 bases, V lost 5 bases, and 2 bases had no gene match. Germline V gives CDR1 GTSNPN, CDR2 SVGIG (reference sequence). CDR3 sequence: CAWDRGYSNQPQHF. The CDR3 DNA reads TGTGCCTGGGACAGGGGGTATAGCAATCAGCCCCAGCATTTT.

This sequence joins TRBV7-2 and TRBJ2-3, with 7 bases fitting TRBD2. The germline CDR1 and CDR2 sequences are SGHTA and FQGNSA. With 7 bases clipped from V and 1 base from J, the junction kept 5 bases outside the gene matches. CDR3 length: 14 residues. Here the CDR3 reads CASNGAGGTDTQYF. In DNA form, the CDR3 reads TGTGCCAGCAATGGGGCGGGAGGCACAGATACGCAGTATTTT.

In its sample, this clone was seen a few times. This chain connects TRBV6-6 to TRBJ1-1; the match to TRBD1 covers 8 bases. The CDR3 totals 12 residues. Germline V lookup: CDR1 MNHNY, CDR2 SVGAGI (reference sequence). The V segment lost 6 bases and the J segment 5 bases; nucleotides outside the gene matches: 2. CDR3: CASSGQGTEAFF. In DNA, the CDR3 is TGTGCCAGCAGCGGACAGGGAACTGAAGCTTTCTTT.

CDR3 coding DNA: TGTGCCAGCAGCCGGGGGGGAAGACCGGTCGAGCAGTACTTC. Its protein product is CASSRGGRPVEQYF. The gene calls are TRBV6-5 and TRBJ2-7; TRBD2 agrees at 8 bases. After removal of 6 bases from V and 6 bases from J, the junction contained 10 bases not matched to a gene. Per the germline V gene, CDR1 is MNHEY and CDR2 is SVGAGI. The CDR3 covers 14 residues.

The CDR3 loop is CASSQNHGTGSYGYTF. The DNA of the CDR3 is TGCGCCAGCAGCCAAAATCACGGGACAGGGAGCTATGGCTACACCTTC. The J gene is TRBJ1-2, the V gene TRBV4-3; 9 bases align to TRBD1. The germline V gene has CDR1 LGHNA and CDR2 YSLEER. With 2 bases clipped from V and 4 bases from J, the junction kept 8 bases outside the gene matches. CDR3 size: 16 residues.

The V gene is TRBV7-3, the J gene TRBJ2-2, with TRBD1 as a possible D gene (5 bases). Germline V lookup: CDR1 SGHTA, CDR2 FQGTGA. Trimming left V 4 bases short and J 6 bases short, with 15 bases between. CDR3 size: 15 residues. The CDR3 spells CASSSLGVESGELFF. The CDR3 nucleotides read TGTGCCAGCAGCTCGCTAGGGGTAGAGTCCGGGGAGCTGTTTTTT.